A single sample gave rise to the 32 T cell receptor beta chains below, sequenced in a study of sequential checkpoint blockade in melanoma. The repertoire was sequenced with immunoSEQ multiplex PCR; TCRdb's copy has only in-frame clones and lacks some. This repertoire shows about 18,000 clones, over 65% found once; its top ten account for 4.8%. This sample's treatment: randomized to nivolumab then ipilimumab (arm A) or the reverse (arm B). The sample was tumor tissue (inferred from file names), taken from a patient given nivolumab and ipilimumab in sequence. These receptor sequences come from a human donor with melanoma.

The chain joins TRBV19 to TRBJ2-1; D is perhaps TRBD2 (6 bases). CDR3 length equals 15 residues. With 7 bases removed from V and 5 bases from J, the gap between germline ends came to 18 bases. Germline CDR1 and CDR2: LNHDA and SQIVND (reference sequence). CDR3 in amino acids: CASKEGSSEHNEQFF. CDR3 DNA: TGTGCCAGTAAGGAGGGAAGTTCTGAACACAATGAGCAGTTCTTC.

The chain uses TRBV7-4 and TRBJ1-1; D uncertain. The ends were cut back, 1 base at V and 4 bases at J, with 7 bases in the middle. The CDR3 extends over 13 amino acids. The germline V gene has CDR1 SGHVT and CDR2 SQSDAQ. The CDR3 here is CASSLGLSTEAFF. CDR3 nucleotides: TGTGCCAGCAGCTTAGGTTTGAGCACTGAAGCTTTCTTT.

The rearrangement joins TRBV6-7 to TRBJ2-2, with 8 bases fitting TRBD2. TRBV6-7 is recorded as an ORF, its role being uncertain. V was pared by 2 bases and J by 5 bases, with 4 bases of the junction left unmatched. CDR3 size: 15 residues. CDR3 region: CASSYGSGITGELFF. The CDR3 DNA sequence: TGTGCCAGCAGTTACGGTAGCGGGATAACCGGGGAGCTGTTTTTT.

The V call is TRBV19, the J call TRBJ2-7; the D is unclear. The CDR3 has 12 amino acids. Germline V gives CDR1 LNHDA, CDR2 SQIVND (reference sequence). Trimming removed 0 bases at V and 4 bases at J, with 4 bases between. For the CDR3, the DNA is TGTGCCAGTAGTATAGACCCGTACGAGCAGTACTTC. This encodes CASSIDPYEQYF. The full variable domain, with the rest looked up from reference TRBV19 and TRBJ2-7, is DGGITQSPKYLFRKEGQNVTLSCEQNLNHDAMYWYRQDPGQGLRLIYYSQIVNDFQKGDIAEGYSVSREKKESFPLTVTSAQKNPTAFYLCASSIDPYEQYFGPGTRLTVT.

This clone occurred a few times. The chain is built from TRBV11-3 and TRBJ2-1; D is ambiguous. CDR1 is SGHNT and CDR2 is YENEEA in the germline V gene. The CDR3 sequence is 16 residues long. V was clipped by 0 bases and J by 1 base, with 10 bases between them. CDR3 nucleotide sequence: TGTGCCAGCAGCTTAGATCTAACCTTATCCTACAATGAGCAGTTCTTC. Its protein product is CASSLDLTLSYNEQFF.

The V gene is TRBV19, the J gene TRBJ1-5; maybe TRBD1 (6 bases). This CDR3 region has 14 residues. Trimming shortened V by 5 bases and J by 0 bases, and 8 bases separated the two germline ends. Germline CDR1 and CDR2: LNHDA and SQIVND (reference sequence). CDR3: CASSDRSSNQPQHF. The CDR3 bases are TGTGCCAGTAGTGACAGGAGTAGCAATCAGCCCCAGCATTTT.

The V gene is TRBV19, the J gene TRBJ2-7, with TRBD1 matching over 7 bases. Germline V lookup: CDR1 LNHDA, CDR2 SQIVND (reference sequence). V dropped 1 base and J dropped 2; count of bases not matched to a gene: 2. CDR3 length equals 14 residues. The CDR3 DNA sequence: TGTGCCAGTAGTATAGGCCAGGGGGCCTACGAGCAGTACTTC. As protein: CASSIGQGAYEQYF.

The chain joins TRBV18 to TRBJ1-2; TRBD1 is a possible D gene (6 bases). CDR3 length: 13 amino acids. The germline V gene encodes CDR1 KGHSH and CDR2 LQKENI. V was pared by 4 bases and J by 2 bases, with 8 bases between. CDR3 nucleotide sequence: TGTGCCAGCTCACGGACAGAAAACTATGGCTACACCTTC. This sequence encodes CASSRTENYGYTF. The entire variable domain, with the rest obtained from reference TRBV18 and TRBJ1-2, is as follows: NAGVMQNPRHLVRRRGQEARLRCSPMKGHSHVYWYRQLPEEGLKFMVYLQKENIIDESGMPKERFSAEFPKEGPSILRIQQVVRGDSAAYFCASSRTENYGYTFGSGTRLTVV.

J is TRBJ2-2 and V is TRBV28, with 7 bases lining up with TRBD2. Trimming took 10 bases from V and 0 from J; bases not matched to a gene: 2. Germline V gives CDR1 MDHEN, CDR2 SYDVKM. The CDR3 sequence is 13 residues long. The DNA of the CDR3 is TGTGCCACTAGCGGAGCGAACACCGGGGAGCTGTTTTTT. Translating it yields CATSGANTGELFF.

This clone was observed a few times. The rearrangement links TRBV6-8 to TRBJ1-5; tentatively, D is TRBD1 (6 bases). V shed 5 bases and J shed 0 bases, with 11 bases lying between them. The CDR3 covers 15 residues. Germline-derived CDR1 and CDR2 are MNHGY and SAAAGT. The CDR3 DNA sequence: TGTGCCAGCAGTATAGGGGGAGGTAGCAATCAGCCCCAGCATTTT. Amino acid sequence: CASSIGGGSNQPQHF.

The chain uses TRBV6-8 and TRBJ2-2; 12 positions agree with TRBD1. The CDR3 spans 16 residues. Trimming removed 7 bases from V and 4 bases from J; junction bases left unmatched: 7. Per germline, CDR1 MNHGY and CDR2 SAAAGT. The CDR3 loop is CASTVGTGGFTGELFF. CDR3 in DNA: TGTGCCAGCACCGTAGGGACAGGGGGCTTCACCGGGGAGCTGTTTTTT.

CDR3 nucleotide sequence: TGTGCCAGCAGCTTGGGCCGGACAGGGGGGCTCGGGGAGCTGTTTTTT. This gives the protein CASSLGRTGGLGELFF. This chain connects TRBV11-3 to TRBJ2-2, with 10 positions matching TRBD1. The CDR3 spans 16 residues. In germline, CDR1 is SGHNT, CDR2 YENEEA. The V gene end was trimmed by 3 bases and the J gene end by 7 bases; junction bases not matched to a gene: 8. The entire variable domain, with the rest obtained from reference TRBV11-3 and TRBJ2-2, is as follows: EAGVVQSPRYKIIEKKQPVAFWCNPISGHNTLYWYLQNLGQGPELLIRYENEEAVDDSQLPKDRFSAERLKGVDSTLKIQPAELGDSAVYLCASSLGRTGGLGELFFGEGSRLTVL.

The rearrangement uses TRBV23-1 and TRBJ2-1; D not resolved. TRBV23-1 is an ORF for which the function is uncertain. V was clipped by 6 bases and J by 6 bases, with 12 bases between them. The CDR3 covers 13 residues. The CDR3: CASSLVFGNEQFF. The CDR3 DNA is TGCGCCAGCAGCTTGGTGTTTGGCAATGAGCAGTTCTTC.

This sequence joins TRBV15 and TRBJ1-5; D gene uncertain. Trimming removed 0 bases at V and 9 bases at J, with 15 bases between. Germline lookup yields CDR1 LNHNV and CDR2 YYDKDF (reference sequence). This CDR3 has 15 amino acids. As DNA, the CDR3 is TGTGCCACCAGCAGAGATAGGGCCGGCCTCGGGCCCCAGCATTTT. Protein: CATSRDRAGLGPQHF.

CDR3 sequence: CASSFAGGYNEQFF. In nucleotides, the CDR3 is TGTGCCAGCAGCTTTGCGGGGGGCTACAATGAGCAGTTCTTC. This chain uses TRBV11-3 with TRBJ2-1; 8 bases align to TRBD2. CDR3 length: 14 amino acids. V shed 3 bases and J 3 bases; nucleotides not matched to a gene: 1. Germline V gene data show CDR1 as SGHNT and CDR2 as YENEEA.

The chain joins TRBV6-8 to TRBJ1-6, with TRBD1 identical over 7 bases. Germline V gene data show CDR1 as MNHGY and CDR2 as SAAAGT. This CDR3 has 16 residues. V dropped 7 bases and J dropped 10; count of bases not matched to a gene: 16. CDR3 nucleotides: TGTGCCAGCACCAGCAAACCGACAACAGGGGACTCACCCCTCCACTTT. Protein sequence: CASTSKPTTGDSPLHF.

This chain connects TRBV6-8 to TRBJ2-1; tentative D call: TRBD2 (6 bases). Germline V gene data show CDR1 as MNHGY and CDR2 as SAAAGT. Trimming stripped 11 bases from V and 5 bases from J, with 16 bases between. This CDR3 is built from 13 residues. CDR3 residues: CAGLSTGDNEQFF. Here the CDR3 DNA reads TGTGCCGGGCTTTCGACGGGGGACAATGAGCAGTTCTTC.

This clone was recorded only once. The chain links TRBV6-8 to TRBJ1-1, with D unresolved. Between the trimmed V and J ends, which lost 6 bases and 1 base, there was a span of 9 bases. CDR3 size: 13 residues. Germline CDR1 is MNHGY and CDR2 is SAAAGT. CDR3 loop: CASSLTPNTEAFF. Here the CDR3 DNA reads TGTGCCAGCAGCCTGACACCGAACACTGAAGCTTTCTTT.

CDR3 protein: CASSQGPGGTDTQYF. The CDR3 DNA is TGCGCCAGCAGCCAAGGACCGGGGGGCACAGATACGCAGTATTTT. The chain uses TRBV1 and TRBJ2-3; no check of the table's D call, TRBD2, against the DNA was made. TRBV1 is a documented pseudogene. The CDR3 is 15 residues long.

This clone was counted a few times. This chain joins TRBV28 and TRBJ2-7, with TRBD1 identical over 11 bases. The trim removed 4 bases at V and 7 bases at J, leaving 3 bases unmatched. Germline CDR1 is MDHEN and CDR2 is SYDVKM. The CDR3 is 13 amino acids. The CDR3 DNA sequence: TGTGCCAGCAGTTCGGGACAGGGGGGTGAGCAGTACTTC. Translating gives CASSSGQGGEQYF.

Only a few counts were recorded for this clone. The CDR3 nucleotides read TGTGCCAGCAAAGGCCGGGGCCGATCTGGTTTCCCCGGGGAGCTGTTTTTT. It encodes CASKGRGRSGFPGELFF. This chain uses TRBV6-7 with TRBJ2-2; D is perhaps TRBD1 or TRBD2 (5 bases each). TRBV6-7 is marked as an open reading frame, function uncertain. There are 17 residues in the CDR3. Deletions cut 7 bases from V and 6 bases from J, with 24 bases between.

The chain couples TRBV5-1 to TRBJ1-3, with a tentative D call TRBD1 (5 bases). Trimming took off 4 bases at V and 1 base at J, with 12 bases between the two ends. This CDR3 is 15 amino acids long. Germline-derived CDR1 and CDR2 are SGHRS and YFSETQ. CDR3: CASSVDGGSGNTIYF. CDR3 in DNA: TGCGCCAGCAGCGTTGATGGGGGTTCTGGAAACACCATATATTTT.

Here the CDR3 reads CAWGYGGNTEAFF. DNA of the CDR3: TGTGCCTGGGGGTACGGAGGAAACACTGAAGCTTTCTTT. This chain joins TRBV30 and TRBJ1-1; D not certain. Germline V gene data show CDR1 as GTSNPN and CDR2 as SVGIG (reference sequence). The V gene lost 5 bases and the J gene lost 2 bases, with 12 bases spanning the gap. The CDR3 consists of 13 residues.

The chain links TRBV30 to TRBJ2-1, with TRBD2 matching over 14 bases. Germline V gene lookup returns CDR1 GTSNPN and CDR2 SVGIG (reference sequence). The junction had 2 bases not matched to a gene; V was cut back by 5 bases and J by 5 bases. There are 14 residues in the CDR3. CDR3 sequence: CAWGTSGSDNEQFF. The CDR3 bases are TGTGCCTGGGGGACTAGCGGGAGTGACAATGAGCAGTTCTTC.

This clone is medium-sized (0.01 to 0.1%) in the sample. At one of its ends the junction is not consistent with the germline gene, which may arise from a read error. V gene TRBV6-8 combines with J gene TRBJ1-5; TRBD1 matches at 7 bases. Germline assignment: CDR1 MNHGY and CDR2 SAAAGT. The CDR3 has 14 amino acids. The CDR3 DNA is TGTGCCATCAGTACAGGGGATAGCAATCAGCCCCAGCATTTT. Its translation: CAISTGDSNQPQHF.

The V gene is TRBV16, the J gene TRBJ1-2; no definite D call. Germline V gene lookup returns CDR1 KGHSY and CDR2 FQNENV. V shed 4 bases and J shed 3 bases, with 3 bases lying between them. This CDR3 spans 11 amino acids. The CDR3 DNA is TGTGCCAGCAGCCGAGACTATGGCTACACCTTC. Protein sequence: CASSRDYGYTF.

This clone came up once. The rearrangement links TRBV10-3 to TRBJ2-3; 7 positions match TRBD2. Looked up from germline, CDR1 is ENHRY and CDR2 is SYGVKD. This CDR3 is built from 15 residues. V was clipped by 4 bases and J by 0 bases; unmatched bases: 4. This CDR3 is CAISGLALSTDTQYF. CDR3 in DNA: TGTGCCATCAGTGGACTAGCTCTCAGCACAGATACGCAGTATTTT.

The V and J genes are TRBV29-1 and TRBJ2-1, with a possible D match to TRBD1 (6 bases). The CDR3 has 15 residues. In germline, CDR1 is SQVTM, CDR2 ANQGSEA. The ends were cut back, 0 bases at V and 5 bases at J, with 14 bases in the middle. CDR3 sequence (DNA): TGCAGCGTTGAAGATCAACAGGGACCCGACAATGAGCAGTTCTTC. As protein: CSVEDQQGPDNEQFF.

CDR3 region: CAWSVTASYEQYF. In nucleotides, the CDR3 is TGTGCCTGGAGTGTAACAGCCTCCTACGAGCAGTACTTC. The chain uses TRBV30 and TRBJ2-7; D is unclear. This CDR3 has 13 residues. The germline V and J ends were trimmed by 0 bases and 0 bases, with 6 bases remaining between them. Germline CDR1 and CDR2: GTSNPN and SVGIG (reference sequence).

The chain links TRBV6-7 to TRBJ2-3, with D maybe TRBD2 (6 bases). TRBV6-7 is an ORF, with its function uncertain. The CDR3 spans 15 residues. Trimming shortened V by 7 bases and J by 0 bases, and 14 bases separated the two germline ends. CDR3 nucleotides: TGTGCCAGCACTCCACGGGGAGGTAGCACAGATACGCAGTATTTT. Translating gives CASTPRGGSTDTQYF.

This rearrangement joins TRBV23-1 to TRBJ1-5, with TRBD1 matching over 10 bases. TRBV23-1 is classed as an ORF, of uncertain function. The CDR3 runs to 15 residues. Trimming cost V 6 bases and J 6 bases; bases outside gene matches: 8. The CDR3 DNA follows: TGCGCCAGCAGCTTGGGGACAGGGGAGGTTCAGCCCCAGCATTTT. Amino acids: CASSLGTGEVQPQHF.

The V and J genes are TRBV5-1 and TRBJ2-5; TRBD2 might be the D (6 bases). This CDR3 spans 15 amino acids. Germline V lookup: CDR1 SGHRS, CDR2 YFSETQ. The V end lost 6 bases, the J end lost 5 bases, and 20 bases lay between the germline ends. The CDR3 region has the DNA TGCGCCAGCAAAAGTGCGGGGAAGGATGGGGAGACCCAGTACTTC. Its translation is CASKSAGKDGETQYF.